This passage covers 7 T cell receptor beta chains from one sample sequenced in a study of OX40 agonist ivuxolimab in advanced cancers. Only in-frame clones appear in the TCRdb table, and some are missing; sequencing was by immunoSEQ multiplex PCR. The table shows almost 90,000 clones, with approximately 91% occurring only once. This specimen was CD4+ or CD8+ T cells sorted from blood, taken in a trial of the OX40 agonist ivuxolimab. The receptor source for this set is an adult with an advanced solid tumor such as melanoma, head and neck, liver or kidney cancer.

This chain links TRBV28 with TRBJ1-4, with 12 bases identical to TRBD1. Trimming at V came to 1 base and at J to 8 bases, leaving 2 bases not matched to a gene. This CDR3 has 15 residues. Germline-derived CDR1 and CDR2 are MDHEN and SYDVKM. CDR3 bases: TGTGCCAGCAGTTTATACGGGACAGGGGGCGAAAAACTGTTTTTT. It translates to CASSLYGTGGEKLFF.

This chain connects TRBV19 to TRBJ1-6; D uncertain. Trimming shortened V by 5 bases and J by 7 bases, and 6 bases separated the two germline ends. CDR1 is LNHDA and CDR2 is SQIVND in the germline V gene (reference sequence). The CDR3 extends over 12 amino acids. CDR3 amino acids: CASSLGNSPLHF. DNA of the CDR3: TGTGCCAGTAGTTTGGGAAATTCACCCCTCCACTTT.

This chain links TRBV10-1 with TRBJ2-1, with a tentative D call TRBD2 (5 bases). The germline gives CDR1 WNHNN, CDR2 SYGVQD (reference sequence). The CDR3 is 13 residues long. Between the trimmed V and J ends, which lost 3 bases and 10 bases, there was a span of 13 bases. CDR3 DNA: TGCGCCAGCAGTGATCAGCGGAGGAGGGAGCAGTTCTTC. It encodes CASSDQRRREQFF.

The V call is TRBV6-1, the J call TRBJ2-1, with 7 bases that match TRBD2. Germline-derived CDR1 and CDR2 are MNHNS and SASEGT. CDR3 size: 13 residues. V lost 8 bases, J lost 8 bases, and 9 bases stayed unmatched. CDR3 nucleotide sequence: TGTGCCAGCCGGAATAGCGGGTCTTATGAGCAGTTCTTC. This gives the protein CASRNSGSYEQFF.

J is TRBJ1-1 and V is TRBV4-1, with a weak D call TRBD1 (5 bases). The CDR3 totals 15 residues. Looked up from germline, CDR1 is MGHRA and CDR2 is YSYEKL. Between the trimmed V and J ends, which lost 0 bases and 3 bases, there was a span of 11 bases. The CDR3 DNA is TGCGCCAGCAGCCAAGAGGGTCCCAGGGACACTGAAGCTTTCTTT. This sequence encodes CASSQEGPRDTEAFF.

The chain employs TRBV7-9 and TRBJ1-1; D may be TRBD1 (6 bases). The CDR3 has 14 amino acids. Trimming stripped 3 bases from V and 8 bases from J, with 16 bases between. The germline CDR1 and CDR2 sequences are SEHNR and FQNEAQ (reference sequence). This CDR3 is CASSLGQGNSEAFF. CDR3 bases: TGTGCCAGCAGCTTGGGTCAGGGGAATAGCGAAGCTTTCTTT.

In DNA, the CDR3 is TGTGCCAGCTCACCTAAGGACTCTGGCGAGCAGTACTTC. The encoded protein is CASSPKDSGEQYF. V and J are TRBV18 and TRBJ2-7; D is perhaps TRBD2 (5 bases). The CDR3 is 13 residues long. The ends were cut back, 3 bases at V and 6 bases at J, with 12 bases in the middle. The germline V gene has CDR1 KGHSH and CDR2 LQKENI. Full variable domain (missing parts from reference TRBV18 and TRBJ2-7): NAGVMQNPRHLVRRRGQEARLRCSPMKGHSHVYWYRQLPEEGLKFMVYLQKENIIDESGMPKERFSAEFPKEGPSILRIQQVVRGDSAAYFCASSPKDSGEQYFGPGTRLTVT.